Listed here are 25 T cell receptor beta chains from one sample, sequenced in a study of T cells in localized non-small cell lung cancer. This table comes from immunoSEQ multiplex PCR, and its TCRdb copy is limited to in-frame clones, with some not included. The table has fewer than 20,000 clones, over 75% seen once. Sample: peripheral blood, taken before any cancer treatment. These receptors all come from a man aged 35 to 69 with stage I lung adenocarcinoma.

This clone ranks as medium-sized. V is TRBV7-9 and J is TRBJ2-1; 8 bases line up with TRBD1. After removal of 4 bases from V and 6 bases from J, the junction contained 8 bases not matched to a gene. Germline V gene data show CDR1 as SEHNR and CDR2 as FQNEAQ (reference sequence). This CDR3 is 15 amino acids long. DNA for the CDR3: TGTGCCAGCAGCTATTCAGGGGGCAGGGGCAATGAGCAGTTCTTC. It translates to CASSYSGGRGNEQFF.

This chain links TRBV6-1 with TRBJ1-2, with D hard to call. CDR3 length equals 14 residues. Germline V gene data show CDR1 as MNHNS and CDR2 as SASEGT. V dropped 1 base and J dropped 4 bases, with 10 bases sitting between them. The CDR3 is CASSEGFGVYGYTF. The CDR3 DNA sequence: TGTGCCAGCAGTGAAGGCTTTGGGGTCTATGGCTACACCTTC.

This rearrangement joins TRBV12-5 to TRBJ1-2, with D perhaps matching TRBD1 (5 bases). Trimming removed 6 bases from V and 3 bases from J, with 14 bases in between. The CDR3 is 14 residues long. Germline loops: CDR1 LGHNT, CDR2 FRNRAP. CDR3 sequence: CASGGEDSYYGYTF. The DNA for the CDR3 is TGTGCTAGTGGGGGGGAGGACTCTTACTATGGCTACACCTTC. Filled out from reference TRBV12-5 and TRBJ1-2, the complete variable domain reads DARVTQTPRHKVTEMGQEVTMRCQPILGHNTVFWYRQTMMQGLELLAYFRNRAPLDDSGMPKDRFSAEMPDATLATLKIQPSEPRDSAVYFCASGGEDSYYGYTFGSGTRLTVV.

The V gene is TRBV21-1, the J gene TRBJ1-2. TRBV21-1 is described as a pseudogene. CDR3 length: 15 amino acids. CDR3: CASSSPRVGSRGYTF. As DNA, the CDR3 is TGTGCCAGCAGCAGCCCTCGGGTTGGGTCACGGGGCTACACCTTC.

The chain links TRBV9 to TRBJ1-1; no firm D call. The V gene's germline CDR1 is SGDLS and CDR2 YYNGEE. The CDR3 runs to 15 residues. Trimming took off 0 bases at V and 2 bases at J, with 11 bases between the two ends. The CDR3 here is CASSVAPTGNTEAFF. In nucleotides, the CDR3 is TGTGCCAGCAGCGTAGCTCCGACTGGCAACACTGAAGCTTTCTTT. The full variable domain, with the rest looked up from reference TRBV9 and TRBJ1-1, is DSGVTQTPKHLITATGQRVTLRCSPRSGDLSVYWYQQSLDQGLQFLIQYYNGEERAKGNILERFSAQQFPDLHSELNLSSLELGDSALYFCASSVAPTGNTEAFFGQGTRLTVV.

This chain connects TRBV6-1 to TRBJ1-1; a possible D gene is TRBD1 (6 bases). The CDR3 length is 16 residues. Germline loops: CDR1 MNHNS, CDR2 SASEGT. Trimming stripped 2 bases from V and 0 bases from J, with 13 bases between. CDR3 in amino acids: CASSERGGRLNTEAFF. The CDR3 region has the DNA TGTGCCAGCAGTGAACGCGGGGGCAGATTGAACACTGAAGCTTTCTTT.

The J gene is TRBJ2-5, the V gene TRBV9, with D unclear. The J call may be faulty, since TRBJ2-7 better matches the DNA end. There are 14 residues in the CDR3. Germline V lookup: CDR1 SGDLS, CDR2 YYNGEE. The CDR3 DNA sequence: TGTGCCAGCAGCGTAGTTCCGGGTTTCTACGAGCAGTACTTC. It codes for CASSVVPGFYEQYF.

The chain carries TRBV5-4 and TRBJ1-2; perhaps TRBD1 as D (6 bases). The CDR3 is 13 residues long. Per the germline V gene, CDR1 is SGHNT and CDR2 is YYREEE (reference sequence). The ends were cut back, 4 bases at V and 5 bases at J, with 12 bases in the middle. The CDR3 reads CASSHPGVYGYTF. CDR3 DNA: TGTGCCAGCAGCCATCCAGGGGTATATGGCTACACCTTC.

This chain connects TRBV30 to TRBJ1-1; no clear D. Germline CDR1 is GTSNPN and CDR2 is SVGIG (reference sequence). This CDR3 comprises 16 residues. The V gene lost 3 bases and the J gene lost 11 bases, with 28 bases spanning the gap. DNA of the CDR3: TGTGCCTGGAGCGAACAGATAATACTAGCGGGTATGGTGGCTTTCTTT. It encodes CAWSEQIILAGMVAFF.

The chain is built from TRBV25-1 and TRBJ2-3, with D perhaps matching TRBD1 or TRBD2 (5 bases each). The CDR3 has 13 residues. The germline V and J ends were trimmed by 7 bases and 4 bases, with 12 bases remaining between them. Germline-derived CDR1 and CDR2 are MGHDK and SYGVNS. CDR3 sequence (DNA): TGTGCCAGCAATAGCAGGGACGCAGATACGCAGTATTTT. As protein: CASNSRDADTQYF.

The gene calls are TRBV7-9 and TRBJ2-3; 11 positions agree with TRBD2. Germline V gene lookup returns CDR1 SEHNR and CDR2 FQNEAQ (reference sequence). The CDR3 extends over 16 amino acids. V trimming: 5 bases; J trimming: 5 bases; junction bases outside the gene matches: 9. The CDR3 DNA reads as TGTGCCAGCAGCCGTAGCGGGAGGGGAGGGGAAGATACGCAGTATTTT. Translating gives CASSRSGRGGEDTQYF.

The V call is TRBV6-1, the J call TRBJ2-5, with no clear D. Trimming took off 2 bases at V and 2 bases at J, with 0 bases between the two ends. The CDR3 spans 11 residues. The germline V gene encodes CDR1 MNHNS and CDR2 SASEGT. CDR3 region: CASSEQETQYF. Here the CDR3 DNA reads TGTGCCAGCAGTGAACAAGAGACCCAGTACTTC.

This rearrangement joins TRBV9 to TRBJ2-2; 7 bases are shared with TRBD1. Trimming took 4 bases from V and 1 from J; bases not matched to a gene: 7. Germline values: CDR1 SGDLS, CDR2 YYNGEE. The CDR3 runs 16 residues. DNA for the CDR3: TGTGCCAGCAGCCCTCAGGGACAGATGAACACCGGGGAGCTGTTTTTT. Protein product: CASSPQGQMNTGELFF.

This rearrangement joins TRBV19 to TRBJ1-5, with 7 bases aligning to TRBD1. The ends lost 9 bases at V and 7 bases at J; junction bases unmatched: 18. Germline V CDR1 and CDR2: LNHDA, SQIVND (reference sequence). This CDR3 is 16 amino acids long. The CDR3 DNA reads TGTGCCAGCCAAAGGGACAGCGGCGGTACGGGGCAGCCCCAGCATTTT. It encodes CASQRDSGGTGQPQHF.

The rearrangement links TRBV9 to TRBJ2-7; D perhaps matches TRBD1 (5 bases). Trimming removed 0 bases at V and 3 bases at J, with 10 bases between. CDR3 size: 14 residues. Germline V CDR1 and CDR2: SGDLS, YYNGEE. The CDR3 region is CASSVAPDSYEQYF. The CDR3 nucleotides are TGTGCCAGCAGCGTAGCCCCAGACAGCTACGAGCAGTACTTC.

This clone occurred a few times. V usage is TRBV4-1 and J usage is TRBJ1-1; no reliable D call. Looked up from germline, CDR1 is MGHRA and CDR2 is YSYEKL. Trimming took 3 bases from V and 0 from J, leaving 11 bases between them. The CDR3 length is 15 residues. The CDR3 DNA sequence: TGCGCCAGCAGCCACCTCCTCACTTTGAACACTGAAGCTTTCTTT. Protein product: CASSHLLTLNTEAFF.

This rearrangement joins TRBV7-7 to TRBJ2-2; TRBD2 matches at 13 bases. The CDR3 loop spans 16 amino acids. With V trimmed by 4 bases and J by 4 bases, 3 bases remained unmatched. Germline V lookup: CDR1 SSHAT, CDR2 FNYEAQ (reference sequence). CDR3 amino acids: CASSSRLAGGTGELFF. Here the CDR3 DNA reads TGTGCCAGCAGCTCCAGACTAGCGGGAGGCACCGGGGAGCTGTTTTTT.

The chain has TRBV4-1 and TRBJ1-5, with D maybe TRBD1 (5 bases). This CDR3 has 15 residues. V dropped 4 bases and J dropped 4 bases, with 14 bases sitting between them. Germline V gives CDR1 MGHRA, CDR2 YSYEKL. CDR3 residues: CASSPHETENQPQHF. CDR3 nucleotide sequence: TGCGCCAGCAGCCCTCATGAGACAGAAAATCAGCCCCAGCATTTT.

The V and J genes are TRBV28 and TRBJ1-6; weak D call: TRBD1 (5 bases). Germline V gene sequence: CDR1 MDHEN, CDR2 SYDVKM. CDR3 size: 14 residues. Trimming shortened V by 7 bases and J by 12 bases, and 19 bases separated the two germline ends. This chain's CDR3 is CASKGDASRGPLHF. Written as DNA, the CDR3 is TGTGCCAGCAAAGGGGACGCTTCTCGAGGACCCCTCCACTTT.

The chain couples TRBV2 to TRBJ2-1; D is unclear. The germline V gene has CDR1 SNHLY and CDR2 FYNNEI. Trimming left V 6 bases short and J 3 bases short, with 9 bases between. This CDR3 has 13 amino acids. This CDR3 is CASRRVSYNEQFF. The CDR3 nucleotides are TGTGCCAGCAGGCGAGTAAGCTACAATGAGCAGTTCTTC.

The chain is built from TRBV7-2 and TRBJ2-7; the D is unclear. There are 12 residues in the CDR3. The V end lost 1 base, the J end lost 8 bases, and 9 bases lay between the germline ends. Per germline, CDR1 SGHTA and CDR2 FQGNSA. The CDR3: CASSLVIQKQYF. CDR3 sequence (DNA): TGTGCCAGCAGCTTAGTGATCCAGAAGCAGTACTTC.

This chain joins TRBV6-5 and TRBJ2-7; 11 bases match TRBD1. The V gene's germline CDR1 is MNHEY and CDR2 SVGAGI. V was pared by 4 bases and J by 2 bases, with 4 bases of the junction left unmatched. CDR3 length equals 15 residues. The DNA of the CDR3 is TGTGCCAGCAGTTCTGGGACAGGGGGTACCTACGAGCAGTACTTC. Translation: CASSSGTGGTYEQYF.

On this clone itself: Other DNA variants within this sample encode the same CDR3. In nucleotides, the CDR3 is TGTGCCAGCAGCGTAGACCTTGGGAGTTACGAGCAGTACTTC. It yields the protein CASSVDLGSYEQYF. V and J are TRBV9 and TRBJ2-7, with a weak D call TRBD2 (5 bases). Per the germline V gene, CDR1 is SGDLS and CDR2 is YYNGEE. CDR3 length: 14 amino acids. Trimming pared 0 bases from V and 4 bases from J, leaving 11 bases between. The full variable domain, completed using reference TRBV9 and TRBJ2-7, is DSGVTQTPKHLITATGQRVTLRCSPRSGDLSVYWYQQSLDQGLQFLIQYYNGEERAKGNILERFSAQQFPDLHSELNLSSLELGDSALYFCASSVDLGSYEQYFGPGTRLTVT.

The chain links TRBV7-9 to TRBJ2-3, with D tentatively TRBD1 (6 bases). The CDR3 is 17 amino acids. Germline assignment: CDR1 SEHNR and CDR2 FQNEAQ (reference sequence). The V and J ends lost 1 base and 1 base respectively, with 15 bases between them. The CDR3 bases are TGTGCCAGCAGCTTAGGAGTAACAGGGTCCCGCACAGATACGCAGTATTTT. Encoded protein: CASSLGVTGSRTDTQYF. The full variable domain, its missing parts supplied by reference TRBV7-9 and TRBJ2-3, is DTGVSQNPRHKITKRGQNVTFRCDPISEHNRLYWYRQTLGQGPEFLTYFQNEAQLEKSRLLSDRFSAERPKGSFSTLEIQRTEQGDSAMYLCASSLGVTGSRTDTQYFGPGTRLTVL.

V usage is TRBV6-4 and J usage is TRBJ2-3; 7 bases are shared with TRBD1. The germline CDR1 and CDR2 sequences are MRHNA and SNTAGT. V gave up 0 bases and J gave up 1 base; unmatched junction bases: 4. The CDR3 runs 16 residues. For the CDR3, the DNA is TGTGCCAGCAGTGACTCGAGAGGACAGGGCACAGATACGCAGTATTTT. Residues: CASSDSRGQGTDTQYF.